The clone carrying this TCR beta chain was counted ten times or more. Antigen specificity is unknown. TCRdb redid the calling of the reads with MiXCR, one entry per CDR3 protein. The sample consists of about 330,000 distinct CDR3 sequences, 9% to 9.5% of them appearing once. The ends were cut back, 4 bases at V and 1 base at J, with 11 bases in the middle. Looked up from germline, CDR1 is SEHNR and CDR2 is FQNEAQ (reference sequence). The CDR3 extends over 16 amino acids. The data were taken from a study of T cell repertoires in cytomegalovirus infection. About the research overall: Public TCR beta signatures provided an indication of both CMV infection and a matching HLA type.

Overall study results and limits: Within the response measured ex vivo, HLA-C-restricted CMV-specific TCR beta clonotypes were dominant.

The sample comprised PBMCs. The sequence was obtained from a human donor in good health (CMV status not recorded). Some clones in this sample may be carry-over from other donors' samples. V is TRBV7-9 and J is TRBJ1-6; weak D call: TRBD1 (5 bases). CDR3 DNA sequence: TGTGCCAGCAGCTCAGCCGGGGGATCCTATAATTCACCCCTCCACTTT. Protein sequence: CASSSAGGSYNSPLHF.